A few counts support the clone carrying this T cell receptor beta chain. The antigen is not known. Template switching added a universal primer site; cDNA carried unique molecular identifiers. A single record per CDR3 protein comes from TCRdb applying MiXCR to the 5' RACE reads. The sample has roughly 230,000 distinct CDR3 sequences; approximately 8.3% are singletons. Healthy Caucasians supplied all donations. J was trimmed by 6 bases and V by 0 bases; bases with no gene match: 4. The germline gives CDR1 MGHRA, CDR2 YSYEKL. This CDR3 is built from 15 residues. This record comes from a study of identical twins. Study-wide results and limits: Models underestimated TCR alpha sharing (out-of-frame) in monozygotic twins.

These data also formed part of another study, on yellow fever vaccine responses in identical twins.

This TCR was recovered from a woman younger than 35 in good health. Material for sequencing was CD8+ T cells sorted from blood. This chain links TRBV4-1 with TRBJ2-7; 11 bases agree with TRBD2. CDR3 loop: CASSQDRLAGFEQYF. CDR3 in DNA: TGCGCCAGCAGCCAAGATAGACTAGCGGGGTTCGAGCAGTACTTC.